A selection of T cell receptor beta chains follows, all from one sample in a study of OX40 agonist ivuxolimab in advanced cancers. Sequencing was performed with immunoSEQ multiplex PCR; in TCRdb, only in-frame clones are kept and a portion is missing. The data contain around 80,000 clones, roughly 84% of them seen just once; the ten biggest clones take up 0.25% to 0.4%. Sequences were derived from CD4+ or CD8+ T cells sorted from blood, sampled in a trial of the OX40 agonist ivuxolimab. The source is an adult with an advanced solid tumor such as melanoma, head and neck, liver or kidney cancer. The CDR3 runs from the conserved cysteine through the conserved F or W. Fields, in order: clone size, J gene, D gene, V gene, CDR3 protein, CDR3 DNA. D genes are given only for firm matches. Size is omitted from some rows. Given values are once, few, many or a class for expanded clones.

clone size: .; J gene: TRBJ2-5; D gene: TRBD2; V gene: TRBV30; CDR3 protein: CAWSPLAGGTQYF; CDR3 DNA: TGTGCCTGGAGTCCCCTAGCGGGAGGGACCCAGTACTTC
clone size: .; J gene: TRBJ2-1; D gene: TRBD2; V gene: TRBV5-1; CDR3 protein: CASSLGTSGSFVRNEQFF; CDR3 DNA: TGCGCCAGCAGCTTGGGGACTAGCGGGAGTTTCGTCCGGAATGAGCAGTTCTTC
clone size: .; J gene: TRBJ2-3; D gene: .; V gene: TRBV11-2; CDR3 protein: CASSDLAPDTQYF; CDR3 DNA: TGTGCCAGCAGCGATCTAGCGCCAGATACGCAGTATTTT
clone size: .; J gene: TRBJ2-3; D gene: .; V gene: TRBV9; CDR3 protein: CASSVDEDTQYF; CDR3 DNA: TGTGCCAGCAGCGTAGATGAAGATACGCAGTATTTT
clone size: .; J gene: TRBJ2-7; D gene: .; V gene: TRBV5-1; CDR3 protein: CASSFEGGGYEQYF; CDR3 DNA: TGCGCCAGCAGCTTCGAGGGTGGGGGGTACGAGCAGTACTTC
clone size: .; J gene: TRBJ1-5; D gene: .; V gene: TRBV18; CDR3 protein: CASSPQGAGETQHF; CDR3 DNA: TGTGCCAGCTCACCACAAGGGGCAGGGGAGACCCAGCATTTT
clone size: once; J gene: TRBJ2-3; D gene: TRBD2; V gene: TRBV19; CDR3 protein: CASSIGGVDTDTQYF; CDR3 DNA: TGTGCCAGTAGTATCGGGGGGGTTGACACAGATACGCAGTATTTT
clone size: .; J gene: TRBJ2-1; D gene: TRBD1; V gene: TRBV2; CDR3 protein: CASRGGQGGFTNEQFF; CDR3 DNA: TGTGCCAGCAGGGGGGGACAGGGAGGGTTTACGAATGAGCAGTTCTTC
clone size: .; J gene: TRBJ2-1; D gene: .; V gene: TRBV28; CDR3 protein: CASSPDSGRQFF; CDR3 DNA: TGTGCCAGCAGCCCGGACTCCGGTAGGCAGTTCTTC
clone size: .; J gene: TRBJ2-3; D gene: .; V gene: TRBV7-8; CDR3 protein: CASSLGQGFTDTQYF; CDR3 DNA: TGTGCCAGCAGCTTAGGGCAGGGGTTCACAGATACGCAGTATTTT
clone size: .; J gene: TRBJ1-3; D gene: .; V gene: TRBV27; CDR3 protein: CASSLLAGNTIYF; CDR3 DNA: TGTGCCAGCAGTTTACTTGCTGGAAACACCATATATTTT
clone size: .; J gene: TRBJ2-5; D gene: TRBD2; V gene: TRBV19; CDR3 protein: CASSARLAGAGGQYF; CDR3 DNA: TGTGCCAGTAGTGCCAGACTAGCGGGGGCGGGGGGCCAGTACTTC
clone size: few; J gene: TRBJ1-5; D gene: .; V gene: TRBV7-3; CDR3 protein: CASSLKADQPQHF; CDR3 DNA: TGTGCCAGCAGCTTAAAGGCCGATCAGCCCCAGCATTTT
clone size: .; J gene: TRBJ2-1; D gene: TRBD2; V gene: TRBV6-6; CDR3 protein: CASTRTSGYNEQFF; CDR3 DNA: TGTGCCAGCACCCGGACTAGCGGGTACAATGAGCAGTTCTTC
clone size: .; J gene: TRBJ2-5; D gene: .; V gene: TRBV6-5; CDR3 protein: CASSYIGETQYF; CDR3 DNA: TGTGCCAGCAGTTACATCGGGGAGACCCAGTACTTC
clone size: few; J gene: TRBJ1-5; D gene: .; V gene: TRBV7-2; CDR3 protein: CASSKTGINQPQHF; CDR3 DNA: TGTGCCAGCAGCAAAACAGGGATCAATCAGCCCCAGCATTTT
clone size: .; J gene: TRBJ1-1; D gene: TRBD1; V gene: TRBV10-3; CDR3 protein: CAIRQGQGETEAFF; CDR3 DNA: TGTGCCATCAGGCAGGGACAGGGAGAAACTGAAGCTTTCTTT
clone size: .; J gene: TRBJ2-5; D gene: .; V gene: TRBV28; CDR3 protein: CASKRAGRTYQETQYF; CDR3 DNA: TGTGCCAGCAAAAGGGCAGGGCGAACCTACCAAGAGACCCAGTACTTC
clone size: .; J gene: TRBJ1-5; D gene: .; V gene: TRBV2; CDR3 protein: CASSGPLRGNQPQHF; CDR3 DNA: TGTGCCAGCAGTGGCCCTTTACGCGGTAATCAGCCCCAGCATTTT
clone size: .; J gene: TRBJ2-3; D gene: .; V gene: TRBV7-9; CDR3 protein: CASSLGSSRSTDTQYF; CDR3 DNA: TGTGCCAGCAGCTTAGGGTCTAGCCGCAGCACAGATACGCAGTATTTT
clone size: .; J gene: TRBJ2-6; D gene: TRBD2; V gene: TRBV5-1; CDR3 protein: CASMPGGSGANVLTF; CDR3 DNA: TGCGCCTCGATGCCGGGGGGCTCTGGGGCCAACGTCCTGACTTTC
clone size: few; J gene: TRBJ2-5; D gene: TRBD2; V gene: TRBV7-7; CDR3 protein: CATNGGGGTSETQYF; CDR3 DNA: TGTGCCACAAACGGTGGGGGAGGGACTTCGGAGACCCAGTACTTC
clone size: .; J gene: TRBJ2-7; D gene: .; V gene: TRBV30; CDR3 protein: CACQRRGDFREQYF; CDR3 DNA: TGTGCCTGTCAACGAAGGGGGGACTTTCGAGAGCAGTACTTC
clone size: .; J gene: TRBJ1-1; D gene: TRBD1; V gene: TRBV29-1; CDR3 protein: CSVDLDRGQVTEAFF; CDR3 DNA: TGCAGCGTTGACTTAGACAGGGGGCAGGTCACTGAAGCTTTCTTT
clone size: .; J gene: TRBJ2-2; D gene: .; V gene: TRBV4-1; CDR3 protein: CASSQSWGPLFTGELFF; CDR3 DNA: TGCGCCAGCAGCCAAAGCTGGGGCCCCCTTTTTACCGGGGAGCTGTTTTTT
clone size: .; J gene: TRBJ1-4; D gene: .; V gene: TRBV6-1; CDR3 protein: CASSDSSQANEKLFF; CDR3 DNA: TGTGCCAGCAGTGATTCGTCACAGGCTAATGAAAAACTGTTTTTT
clone size: .; J gene: TRBJ1-2; D gene: .; V gene: TRBV28; CDR3 protein: CASSFRAEVYGYTF; CDR3 DNA: TGTGCCAGCAGTTTCAGGGCGGAGGTCTATGGCTACACCTTC
clone size: .; J gene: TRBJ1-1; D gene: .; V gene: TRBV5-8; CDR3 protein: CASSSQHNTEAFF; CDR3 DNA: TGTGCCAGCAGCTCCCAGCATAACACTGAAGCTTTCTTT
clone size: .; J gene: TRBJ1-2; D gene: .; V gene: TRBV9; CDR3 protein: CASSVGVTNYGYTF; CDR3 DNA: TGTGCCAGCAGCGTAGGGGTCACGAACTATGGCTACACCTTC
clone size: few; J gene: TRBJ2-3; D gene: .; V gene: TRBV9; CDR3 protein: CASSGVSNTDTQYF; CDR3 DNA: TGTGCCAGCAGCGGCGTGTCGAACACAGATACGCAGTATTTT
clone size: once; J gene: TRBJ2-5; D gene: TRBD2; V gene: TRBV7-9; CDR3 protein: CASSLGTSGTQETQYF; CDR3 DNA: TGTGCCAGCAGCTTAGGGACTAGCGGGACACAAGAGACCCAGTACTTC
clone size: few; J gene: TRBJ1-1; D gene: TRBD1; V gene: TRBV29-1; CDR3 protein: CSVATGRTEAFF; CDR3 DNA: TGCAGCGTTGCGACAGGGCGCACTGAAGCTTTCTTT
clone size: .; J gene: TRBJ2-7; D gene: .; V gene: TRBV7-2; CDR3 protein: CASSLAWEQYF; CDR3 DNA: TGTGCCAGCAGCTTAGCTTGGGAGCAGTACTTC
clone size: .; J gene: TRBJ1-1; D gene: .; V gene: TRBV7-8; CDR3 protein: CASSPRNLGTEAFF; CDR3 DNA: TGTGCCAGCAGCCCACGGAATTTGGGTACTGAAGCTTTCTTT
clone size: .; J gene: TRBJ2-3; D gene: .; V gene: TRBV5-1; CDR3 protein: CASNEGGGPDTQYF; CDR3 DNA: TGCGCCAGCAATGAGGGGGGGGGCCCAGATACGCAGTATTTT
clone size: .; J gene: TRBJ1-4; D gene: TRBD1; V gene: TRBV6-5; CDR3 protein: CASRQGGNNEKLFF; CDR3 DNA: TGTGCCAGCAGGCAGGGGGGTAATAATGAAAAACTGTTTTTT
clone size: .; J gene: TRBJ1-1; D gene: TRBD1; V gene: TRBV19; CDR3 protein: CASSKQGPLGEAFF; CDR3 DNA: TGTGCCAGTAGTAAACAGGGGCCATTGGGTGAAGCTTTCTTT
clone size: .; J gene: TRBJ2-1; D gene: .; V gene: TRBV19; CDR3 protein: CASSFGAGRSNEQFF; CDR3 DNA: TGTGCCAGTAGCTTTGGTGCGGGGAGGTCCAATGAGCAGTTCTTC
clone size: .; J gene: TRBJ1-1; D gene: .; V gene: TRBV27; CDR3 protein: CAIKQDLNTEAFF; CDR3 DNA: TGTGCCATTAAACAGGACCTGAACACTGAAGCTTTCTTT
clone size: .; J gene: TRBJ1-5; D gene: .; V gene: TRBV6-5; CDR3 protein: CASRGGRHQPQHF; CDR3 DNA: TGTGCCAGCAGGGGGGGCAGACATCAGCCCCAGCATTTT
clone size: .; J gene: TRBJ2-7; D gene: TRBD1; V gene: TRBV5-1; CDR3 protein: CASSSGQFDEQYF; CDR3 DNA: TGCGCCAGCAGTTCGGGACAGTTCGACGAGCAGTACTTC
clone size: .; J gene: TRBJ2-5; D gene: .; V gene: TRBV6-6; CDR3 protein: CASSTHLLAERETQYF; CDR3 DNA: TGTGCCAGCAGTACACACCTCTTGGCGGAAAGGGAGACCCAGTACTTC
clone size: .; J gene: TRBJ2-7; D gene: TRBD1; V gene: TRBV5-1; CDR3 protein: CASSLEGSKGAEQYF; CDR3 DNA: TGCGCCAGCAGCTTGGAGGGAAGTAAGGGGGCCGAGCAGTACTTC
clone size: .; J gene: TRBJ1-4; D gene: TRBD1; V gene: TRBV10-3; CDR3 protein: CAISKRQGLGELFF; CDR3 DNA: TGTGCCATCAGTAAGAGACAGGGTTTGGGGGAACTGTTTTTT
clone size: .; J gene: TRBJ2-7; D gene: .; V gene: TRBV28; CDR3 protein: CASSSRAYEQYF; CDR3 DNA: TGTGCCAGCAGTTCCCGAGCCTACGAGCAGTACTTC
clone size: .; J gene: TRBJ2-4; D gene: TRBD2; V gene: TRBV19; CDR3 protein: CASSMRGNKNIQYF; CDR3 DNA: TGTGCCAGTAGTATGCGGGGGAACAAAAACATTCAGTACTTC
clone size: .; J gene: TRBJ1-5; D gene: TRBD1; V gene: TRBV7-2; CDR3 protein: CASSRQGDQPQHF; CDR3 DNA: TGTGCCAGCAGCAGACAGGGCGATCAGCCCCAGCATTTT
clone size: .; J gene: TRBJ2-7; D gene: TRBD1; V gene: TRBV5-1; CDR3 protein: CASNSGQSSYEQYF; CDR3 DNA: TGCGCCAGCAACTCGGGACAGAGCTCCTACGAGCAGTACTTC
clone size: .; J gene: TRBJ1-1; D gene: TRBD1; V gene: TRBV18; CDR3 protein: CASSPGQTNTEAFF; CDR3 DNA: TGTGCCAGCTCACCGGGACAGACAAACACTGAAGCTTTCTTT
clone size: few; J gene: TRBJ2-5; D gene: .; V gene: TRBV6-5; CDR3 protein: CASSYSGGAIGAQYF; CDR3 DNA: TGTGCCAGCAGTTACTCCGGGGGCGCGATCGGGGCCCAGTACTTC
clone size: .; J gene: TRBJ2-6; D gene: .; V gene: TRBV10-2; CDR3 protein: CASSDKSGANVLTF; CDR3 DNA: TGCGCCAGCAGTGATAAGTCTGGGGCCAACGTCCTGACTTTC
clone size: .; J gene: TRBJ1-5; D gene: .; V gene: TRBV9; CDR3 protein: CASSSGGGRGNQPQHF; CDR3 DNA: TGTGCCAGCAGCTCTGGGGGAGGTCGGGGGAATCAGCCCCAGCATTTT
clone size: .; J gene: TRBJ1-5; D gene: TRBD1; V gene: TRBV9; CDR3 protein: CASSKQGSNQPQHF; CDR3 DNA: TGTGCCAGCAGCAAACAGGGGAGCAATCAGCCCCAGCATTTT
clone size: .; J gene: TRBJ1-5; D gene: TRBD1; V gene: TRBV28; CDR3 protein: CASSTTGGIRQPQHF; CDR3 DNA: TGTGCCAGCAGTACGACAGGGGGCATTCGTCAGCCCCAGCATTTT
clone size: .; J gene: TRBJ2-3; D gene: .; V gene: TRBV9; CDR3 protein: CASSGHRPSTDTQYF; CDR3 DNA: TGTGCCAGCAGCGGTCACAGGCCGAGCACAGATACGCAGTATTTT
clone size: .; J gene: TRBJ1-1; D gene: .; V gene: TRBV19; CDR3 protein: CASSSYMDTEAFF; CDR3 DNA: TGTGCCAGTAGTTCATACATGGACACTGAAGCTTTCTTT
clone size: .; J gene: TRBJ2-1; D gene: .; V gene: TRBV6-6; CDR3 protein: CASSYAGQSNYNEQFF; CDR3 DNA: TGTGCCAGCAGTTACGCGGGACAGTCGAACTACAATGAGCAGTTCTTC